Listed below are T cell receptor beta chains from one sample, sequenced in a study of beta chain features in type 1 diabetes. TCRdb's copy holds only in-frame clones and misses some; the assay was immunoSEQ multiplex PCR. This sample has roughly 240,000 clones; 68% occur once, and the top ten carry about 0.05%. The sequenced material came from naive CD4+ T cells from blood. The receptor set was obtained from a man younger than 45 in good health. Both conserved end residues are part of each CDR3. The D gene is left open where the match is weak. Clone size is shown for a subset of rows, as once, few, many or a class of expanded clone.

clone size: few; J gene: TRBJ2-1; D gene: -; V gene: TRBV5-1; CDR3 DNA: TGCGCCAGCAGCTTGGGTAGCGGAGGGTACTACAATGAGCAGTTCTTC; CDR3 protein: CASSLGSGGYYNEQFF
clone size: -; J gene: TRBJ1-1; D gene: -; V gene: TRBV29-1; CDR3 DNA: TGCAGCGTTGGGAAAATCGGCACTGAAGCTTTCTTT; CDR3 protein: CSVGKIGTEAFF
clone size: -; J gene: TRBJ2-5; D gene: -; V gene: TRBV29-1; CDR3 DNA: TGCAGCGTTGTTCAGACCCAGTACTTC; CDR3 protein: CSVVQTQYF
clone size: -; J gene: TRBJ2-1; D gene: TRBD2; V gene: TRBV28; CDR3 DNA: TGTGCCACGTCTAGCGGGATCTACAATGAGCAGTTCTTC; CDR3 protein: CATSSGIYNEQFF
clone size: few; J gene: TRBJ2-3; D gene: -; V gene: TRBV29-1; CDR3 DNA: TGCAGTGTCAGGACCCGGGACACCCCTTACACGCAGTATTTT; CDR3 protein: CSVRTRDTPYTQYF
clone size: few; J gene: TRBJ2-5; D gene: -; V gene: TRBV12-5; CDR3 DNA: TGTGCTAGTGGTCCAGGGGACACACGAGAGACCCAGTACTTC; CDR3 protein: CASGPGDTRETQYF
clone size: few; J gene: TRBJ2-4; D gene: -; V gene: TRBV30; CDR3 DNA: TGTGCCTGGGCAATAGCCAAAAACATTCAGTACTTC; CDR3 protein: CAWAIAKNIQYF
clone size: -; J gene: TRBJ1-1; D gene: -; V gene: TRBV18; CDR3 DNA: TGTGCCAGCTCACCACGGGACTCAGCCACTGAAGCTTTCTTT; CDR3 protein: CASSPRDSATEAFF
clone size: few; J gene: TRBJ2-1; D gene: TRBD1; V gene: TRBV23-1; CDR3 DNA: TGCGCCAGCAGTCGTACTGGGACAGCCTCCTACAATGAGCAGTTCTTC; CDR3 protein: CASSRTGTASYNEQFF
clone size: -; J gene: TRBJ2-7; D gene: -; V gene: TRBV7-6; CDR3 DNA: TGTGCCAGCAGCTTAGCGCACGGCGAGCAGTACTTC; CDR3 protein: CASSLAHGEQYF
clone size: -; J gene: TRBJ2-5; D gene: TRBD1; V gene: TRBV29-1; CDR3 DNA: TGCAGCTCCTGGTCGGGACAGGGGTGGGAGACCCAGTACTTC; CDR3 protein: CSSWSGQGWETQYF
clone size: -; J gene: TRBJ2-7; D gene: -; V gene: TRBV9; CDR3 DNA: TGTGCCAGCAGCGTAGGAGAAGTCGGCGAGCAGTACTTC; CDR3 protein: CASSVGEVGEQYF
clone size: -; J gene: TRBJ2-7; D gene: TRBD1; V gene: TRBV2; CDR3 DNA: TGTGCCAGCAGACGACAGGGTAACGAGCAGTACTTC; CDR3 protein: CASRRQGNEQYF
clone size: -; J gene: TRBJ2-5; D gene: -; V gene: TRBV7-6; CDR3 DNA: TGTGCCAGCAGCTTACAAGAGACCCAGTACTTC; CDR3 protein: CASSLQETQYF
clone size: -; J gene: TRBJ2-1; D gene: -; V gene: TRBV10-3; CDR3 DNA: TGTGCCATCAGGGACCCCCCGGACAATGAGCAGTTCTTC; CDR3 protein: CAIRDPPDNEQFF
clone size: few; J gene: TRBJ2-5; D gene: TRBD2; V gene: TRBV15; CDR3 DNA: TGTGCCACCAGCAGAGGCCGGAATGCAGCGGGACGGGGAGAGACCCAGTACTTC; CDR3 protein: CATSRGRNAAGRGETQYF
clone size: -; J gene: TRBJ2-3; D gene: -; V gene: TRBV4-1; CDR3 DNA: TGCGCCAGCAGCCAAGTAGCGACGGATACGCAGTATTTT; CDR3 protein: CASSQVATDTQYF
clone size: -; J gene: TRBJ1-5; D gene: -; V gene: TRBV7-2; CDR3 DNA: TGTGCCAGCAGCTTAGGGGATATCAATCAGCCCCAGCATTTT; CDR3 protein: CASSLGDINQPQHF
clone size: -; J gene: TRBJ1-6; D gene: -; V gene: TRBV2; CDR3 DNA: TGTGCCAGCAGAGGAGGTAGCTCCTATAATTCACCCCTCCACTTT; CDR3 protein: CASRGGSSYNSPLHF
clone size: -; J gene: TRBJ1-5; D gene: -; V gene: TRBV29-1; CDR3 DNA: TGCAGCGTTGGGGAGAATCAGCCCCAGCATTTT; CDR3 protein: CSVGENQPQHF
clone size: once; J gene: TRBJ2-5; D gene: -; V gene: TRBV7-2; CDR3 DNA: TGTGCCAGCAGCCGGACACACCAAGAGACCCAGTACTTC; CDR3 protein: CASSRTHQETQYF
clone size: -; J gene: TRBJ2-1; D gene: -; V gene: TRBV28; CDR3 DNA: TGTGCCAGCAGTCTACGCGCTCTTGGGGGCAATGAGCAGTTCTTC; CDR3 protein: CASSLRALGGNEQFF
clone size: -; J gene: TRBJ2-1; D gene: TRBD2; V gene: TRBV30; CDR3 DNA: TGTGCCTGGAGTGTACGAAGCGGGAATCACAATGAGCAGTTCTTC; CDR3 protein: CAWSVRSGNHNEQFF
clone size: few; J gene: TRBJ1-1; D gene: -; V gene: TRBV10-2; CDR3 DNA: TGCGCCAGCAGCAGGACAGCGAACACTGAAGCTTTCTTT; CDR3 protein: CASSRTANTEAFF
clone size: -; J gene: TRBJ2-3; D gene: -; V gene: TRBV6-5; CDR3 DNA: TGTGCCAGCAGCCGAGGACAGTACACAGATACGCAGTATTTT; CDR3 protein: CASSRGQYTDTQYF
clone size: -; J gene: TRBJ2-7; D gene: TRBD1; V gene: TRBV7-2; CDR3 DNA: TGTGCCAGCAGCTCTGGACAGGGAAAGTACTTC; CDR3 protein: CASSSGQGKYF
clone size: -; J gene: TRBJ1-4; D gene: TRBD1; V gene: TRBV30; CDR3 DNA: TGTGCCTGGGGGGCGCAGGGGGCAGAAAAACTGTTTTTT; CDR3 protein: CAWGAQGAEKLFF
clone size: -; J gene: TRBJ2-7; D gene: -; V gene: TRBV10-3; CDR3 DNA: TGTGCCATCAGGGAGAGGGACAACGAGCAGTACTTC; CDR3 protein: CAIRERDNEQYF
clone size: -; J gene: TRBJ2-5; D gene: TRBD1; V gene: TRBV7-9; CDR3 DNA: TGTGCCAGCAGCTCGACAGGGGGTGAGACCCAGTACTTC; CDR3 protein: CASSSTGGETQYF
clone size: -; J gene: TRBJ2-7; D gene: TRBD1; V gene: TRBV5-6; CDR3 DNA: TGTGCCAGCAGCTTGGTGTCAGGGGGCTACGAGCAGTACTTC; CDR3 protein: CASSLVSGGYEQYF
clone size: -; J gene: TRBJ2-1; D gene: TRBD1; V gene: TRBV28; CDR3 DNA: TGTGCCAGCAACCGAATATGGGCAGGGGGTGCTGAGCAGTTCTTC; CDR3 protein: CASNRIWAGGAEQFF
clone size: few; J gene: TRBJ2-1; D gene: TRBD2; V gene: TRBV5-1; CDR3 DNA: TGCGCCAGCAGCTTGCTAGCGGAATACAATGAGCAGTTCTTC; CDR3 protein: CASSLLAEYNEQFF
clone size: -; J gene: TRBJ1-1; D gene: -; V gene: TRBV5-1; CDR3 DNA: TGCGCCAGCAGCTCCGGTGGGGTGAACACTGAAGCTTTCTTT; CDR3 protein: CASSSGGVNTEAFF
clone size: few; J gene: TRBJ2-6; D gene: -; V gene: TRBV7-9; CDR3 DNA: TGTGCCAGCAGCTTATTGGCAGGGCAGGCCAACGTCCTGACTTTC; CDR3 protein: CASSLLAGQANVLTF
clone size: -; J gene: TRBJ2-1; D gene: TRBD2; V gene: TRBV30; CDR3 DNA: TGTGCCTGGGGCCTCGGCCTAGCGGGGGCCGGGCAGGGGTTCTTC; CDR3 protein: CAWGLGLAGAGQGFF
clone size: -; J gene: TRBJ1-1; D gene: -; V gene: TRBV5-1; CDR3 DNA: TGCGCCAGCAGCTTGGAATCCCCAGGCCCAAGTGAAGCTTTCTTT; CDR3 protein: CASSLESPGPSEAFF
clone size: -; J gene: TRBJ2-1; D gene: -; V gene: TRBV30; CDR3 DNA: TGTGCTGCGACCCAACGGCTAGAGCAGTTCTTC; CDR3 protein: CAATQRLEQFF
clone size: -; J gene: TRBJ2-5; D gene: -; V gene: TRBV9; CDR3 DNA: TGTGCCAGCAGCGTAGGAGACCGGGAGTCGGAGACCCAGTACTTC; CDR3 protein: CASSVGDRESETQYF
clone size: -; J gene: TRBJ2-6; D gene: -; V gene: TRBV30; CDR3 DNA: TGTGCCTGGAGTAAAGCTTCGGCCGTCCTGACTTTC; CDR3 protein: CAWSKASAVLTF
clone size: once; J gene: TRBJ2-3; D gene: -; V gene: TRBV4-1; CDR3 DNA: TGCGCCAGCAGCCAAGAGACTAGGGCGCAGTATTTT; CDR3 protein: CASSQETRAQYF
clone size: few; J gene: TRBJ2-1; D gene: -; V gene: TRBV5-1; CDR3 DNA: TGCGCCAGCAGCTTCGGGACCTACAATGAGCAGTTCTTC; CDR3 protein: CASSFGTYNEQFF
clone size: once; J gene: TRBJ2-7; D gene: -; V gene: TRBV11-2; CDR3 DNA: TGTGCCAGCAGCTCCCTACCCTACGAGCAGTACTTC; CDR3 protein: CASSSLPYEQYF
clone size: -; J gene: TRBJ2-1; D gene: -; V gene: TRBV7-2; CDR3 DNA: TGTGCCAGCAGCTTAGGGTCCGGCTTATACAATGAGCAGTTCTTC; CDR3 protein: CASSLGSGLYNEQFF
clone size: once; J gene: TRBJ2-1; D gene: -; V gene: TRBV4-3; CDR3 DNA: TGCGCCAGCAGCCAAGATGGGGCGCTAGGGAGTAATGAGCAGTTCTTC; CDR3 protein: CASSQDGALGSNEQFF
clone size: few; J gene: TRBJ1-1; D gene: TRBD1; V gene: TRBV4-1; CDR3 DNA: TGCGCCAGCAGCTCACCGCCACAGGGGTTCACTGAAGCTTTCTTT; CDR3 protein: CASSSPPQGFTEAFF
clone size: -; J gene: TRBJ1-1; D gene: -; V gene: TRBV30; CDR3 DNA: TGTGCCTGGAGTGTAAGTGGTCTCACTGAAGCTTTCTTT; CDR3 protein: CAWSVSGLTEAFF
clone size: -; J gene: TRBJ2-7; D gene: TRBD2; V gene: TRBV30; CDR3 DNA: TGTGCCTGCCTTAGCACCCCGGGGGGACCCTCCGAGCAGTACTTC; CDR3 protein: CACLSTPGGPSEQYF
clone size: -; J gene: TRBJ2-1; D gene: -; V gene: TRBV28; CDR3 DNA: TGTGCCAGCAAACCGCCTGGGACACACTTCTCCTACAATGAGCAGTTCTTC; CDR3 protein: CASKPPGTHFSYNEQFF
clone size: -; J gene: TRBJ2-7; D gene: TRBD1; V gene: TRBV30; CDR3 DNA: TGTGCCTGGAGTAGTACGAGGACAGGCTACGAGCAGTACTTC; CDR3 protein: CAWSSTRTGYEQYF
clone size: -; J gene: TRBJ2-3; D gene: -; V gene: TRBV30; CDR3 DNA: TGTGCCTGGAGTAAGAGGGGGACAGATACGCAGTATTTT; CDR3 protein: CAWSKRGTDTQYF
clone size: -; J gene: TRBJ1-4; D gene: -; V gene: TRBV7-9; CDR3 DNA: TGTGCCAGCAGCTTACACAGGGAGGATGAAAAACTGTTTTTT; CDR3 protein: CASSLHREDEKLFF
clone size: -; J gene: TRBJ2-2; D gene: -; V gene: TRBV29-1; CDR3 DNA: TGCAGCGTTGTCAGGGCAAGGAACACCGGGGAGCTGTTTTTT; CDR3 protein: CSVVRARNTGELFF
clone size: -; J gene: TRBJ2-4; D gene: -; V gene: TRBV5-1; CDR3 DNA: TGCGCCAGCAGCTTCTCTGATCTCAAAAACATTCAGTACTTC; CDR3 protein: CASSFSDLKNIQYF
clone size: -; J gene: TRBJ1-1; D gene: -; V gene: TRBV30; CDR3 DNA: TGTGCCTGGAAAAGATCGAACACTGAAGCTTTCTTT; CDR3 protein: CAWKRSNTEAFF
clone size: -; J gene: TRBJ1-1; D gene: -; V gene: TRBV30; CDR3 DNA: TGTGCCTGGAGTGTTACCAAAGGGAACACTGAAGCTTTCTTT; CDR3 protein: CAWSVTKGNTEAFF
clone size: -; J gene: TRBJ2-7; D gene: TRBD1; V gene: TRBV25-1; CDR3 DNA: TGTGCCAGCAGTGAATGGAGTGACAGGGGTAGCGAGCAGTACTTC; CDR3 protein: CASSEWSDRGSEQYF
clone size: once; J gene: TRBJ2-2; D gene: -; V gene: TRBV4-1; CDR3 DNA: TGCGCCAGCAGCCAGACATCGATGGGCCCCACCGGGGAGCTGTTTTTT; CDR3 protein: CASSQTSMGPTGELFF